This T cell receptor beta chain was profiled in a study of early T cells in non-severe SARS-CoV-2 infection. For the study at large: Unpaired chains resulted from sequencing bulk RNA of unsorted whole blood.

Individual cDNA molecules received unique molecular identifiers during library preparation. TCRdb re-analysed the 5' RACE reads in MiXCR, keeping a single row per CDR3 protein. This table holds 45,000 to 55,000 distinct CDR3 sequences, approximately 6% found once. Germline V lookup: CDR1 SQVTM, CDR2 ANQGSEA. Between the trimmed V and J ends, which lost 4 bases and 8 bases, there was a span of 8 bases. The CDR3 is 10 residues long. A note on this clonotype: Its antigen is currently unknown.

Study conclusions and caveats: A preference for anti-spike CD8 responses marked VDJdb matching, which missed private and CD4 specificities.

The sample consisted of whole blood. The chain links TRBV29-1 to TRBJ1-1; perhaps TRBD1 as D (5 bases). This receptor was taken from an adult who was a healthcare worker with PCR-confirmed SARS-CoV-2 infection or an uninfected control (not recorded which). This CDR3 reads CSVVAGEAFF. As DNA, the CDR3 is TGCAGCGTTGTTGCAGGGGAAGCTTTCTTT.